This T cell receptor beta chain was found in a study of T cell clones after liver transplantation. The overall study: Graft-donor-reactive sequences were compared with third-party-reactive TCRbeta sequences from pre-transplant mixed lymphocyte reactions. Patients counted as tolerant after at least one year off all immunosuppression, enzymes not exceeding twice normal.

Sorting of unstimulated PBMCs yielded separate CD3+CD4+ and CD3+CD8+ fractions. The V and J ends lost 6 bases and 8 bases respectively, with 22 bases between them. In germline, CDR1 is GTSNPN, CDR2 SVGIG (reference sequence). The CDR3 extends over 15 amino acids. The protocol was immunoSEQ multiplex PCR, while the TCRdb copy is restricted to in-frame clones and leaves out a portion. The sample holds roughly 70,000 clones, about 92% seen once. The sample consisted of CD4+ T cells from blood, taken before liver transplant. The chain joins TRBV30 to TRBJ1-4; tentative D call: TRBD1 (6 bases). The clonotype was recovered from a human donor who received a liver transplant. The CDR3 DNA is TGTGCCTGCACCCTCTCGGGGGGGCGAGGGGAAAAACTGTTTTTT. Protein product: CACTLSGGRGEKLFF.